This paragraph covers one T cell receptor (beta chain) sequence. The data originate from a study of blood T cell repertoires in COVID-19. Study-wide context: Samples came from the United States, Italy and Spain, spanning acute and convalescent COVID-19. From T cells, B-cell-depleted T cells, or PBMCs came the material, which was cDNA or gDNA.

Original analysis: Amplification from reference gene primers served as the basis for estimated nucleated cell counts. Generated by immunoSEQ multiplex PCR, the TCRdb table keeps only in-frame clones and is missing some. V and J calls and clone size are as listed in that table; D and trimming were resolved from the DNA. The sample comprises fewer than 65,000 clones, approximately 90% of which are singletons, and roughly 1.6% rests with the top ten. Germline V CDR1 and CDR2: ENHRY, SYGVKD. The CDR3 has 14 residues. The V end lost 6 bases, the J end lost 7 bases, and 13 bases lay between the germline ends.

The TCR comes from a man in his 60s with acute or convalescent COVID-19. The chain employs TRBV10-3 and TRBJ1-6, with D possibly TRBD1 on 6 matching bases. Sequenced sample: peripheral blood. CDR3 region: CAIRGTLVNSPLHF. CDR3 nucleotides: TGTGCCATCAGAGGGACATTGGTGAATTCACCCCTCCACTTT.